This TCR beta chain was identified during a study of blood T cells in healthy people across ages. For the second PCR, which ran for roughly 6 to 11 cycles, a sample-barcoded 5' primer and a J-beta primer mix were used. The template-switch adaptor was a 5' adaptor with 12 random nucleotides. It tagged each cDNA molecule. MiXCR, run by TCRdb on the 5' RACE reads, gives a single entry per CDR3 protein. The table has roughly 720,000 distinct CDR3 sequences, around half seen once. Looked up from germline, CDR1 is DFQATT and CDR2 is SNEGSKA (reference sequence). CDR3 length: 17 residues. Germline trimming cut 0 bases from V and 2 bases from J; bases unmatched to any gene: 10.

This receptor was taken from a man at least 80 years old in good health. Sequenced material: blood. V usage is TRBV20-1 and J usage is TRBJ2-7; 10 bases align to TRBD1. The CDR3 DNA reads TGCAGTGCTAGAGATCTTGGGGGGGACAGGGGCGCCTACGAGCAGTACTTC. It is translated as CSARDLGGDRGAYEQYF.